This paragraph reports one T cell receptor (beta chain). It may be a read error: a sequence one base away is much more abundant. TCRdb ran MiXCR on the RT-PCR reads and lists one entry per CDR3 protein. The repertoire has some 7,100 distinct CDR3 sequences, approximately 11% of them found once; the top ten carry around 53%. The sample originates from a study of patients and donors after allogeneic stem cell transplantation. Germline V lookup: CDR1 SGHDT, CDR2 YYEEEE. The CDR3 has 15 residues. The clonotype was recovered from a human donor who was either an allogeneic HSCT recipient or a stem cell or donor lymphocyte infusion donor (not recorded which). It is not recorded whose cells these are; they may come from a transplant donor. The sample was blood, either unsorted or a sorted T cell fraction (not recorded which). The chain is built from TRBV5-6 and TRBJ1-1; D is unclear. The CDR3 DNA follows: TGTACCAGCAGCTTGGAAAAAGGCTGGAACACTGAAGCTTTCTTT. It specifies CTSSLEKGWNTEAFF.